Each of the 9 T cell receptor beta chains below was sequenced from the same sample in a study of blood T cell repertoires in COVID-19 (dated by TCRdb to about 2020). The library was obtained by the immunoSEQ multiplex PCR assay. Imported from immuneACCESS, the table was reduced by TCRdb to in-frame sequences with V and J called. These copies leave out some clones; in studies compared against another copy, an unresolved V gene accounts for under half, and the cause of the remainder is not known. The sample data list approximately 340,000 clones, and around 83% of these were observed just once. The ten most abundant clones make up 3% of the sample. The sequenced sample consisted of peripheral blood. The receptors were sampled from a man under 40 with active or convalescent COVID-19.

V and J are TRBV4-1 and TRBJ2-3; D is possibly TRBD2 (6 bases). Germline CDR1 reads MGHRA; CDR2 reads YSYEKL. The V end lost 1 base, the J end lost 1 base, and 12 bases lay between the germline ends. The CDR3 sequence is 16 residues long. The CDR3 nucleotides read TGCGCCAGCAGCCAAGTACCGAAGCGGGGCACAGATACGCAGTATTTT. This encodes CASSQVPKRGTDTQYF.

The chain uses TRBV6-2 or TRBV6-3 and TRBJ2-2, with D possibly being TRBD2 (5 bases). The CDR3 consists of 13 residues. Trimming cost V 0 bases and J 7 bases, with 6 bases left between them. The germline gives CDR1 MNHEY, CDR2 SVGEGT. CDR3 DNA sequence: TGTGCCAGCAGTTACTCGGCGGGCGGGGAGCTGTTTTTT. The encoded protein is CASSYSAGGELFF.

The chain joins TRBV28 to TRBJ2-6; D call uncertain. V was cut by 5 bases and J by 0 bases, with 5 bases left in between. The CDR3 covers 14 residues. CDR1 is MDHEN, CDR2 SYDVKM, per germline. CDR3 loop: CASSTFSGANVLTF. The CDR3 nucleotides are TGTGCCAGCAGTACTTTCTCTGGGGCCAACGTCCTGACTTTC.

The chain uses TRBV24-1 and TRBJ1-6; 7 nucleotides match TRBD1. The CDR3 is 15 amino acids. The V gene end was trimmed by 9 bases and the J gene end by 2 bases; junction bases not matched to a gene: 6. The V gene's germline CDR1 is KGHDR and CDR2 SFDVKD. The CDR3: CATPRGETYNSPLHF. CDR3 DNA: TGTGCCACCCCCAGGGGGGAAACCTATAATTCACCCCTCCACTTT.

The chain links TRBV2 to TRBJ2-1, with 11 bases identical to TRBD2. Germline trimming cut 1 base from V and 5 bases from J; bases unmatched to any gene: 1. This CDR3 has 15 residues. In germline, CDR1 is SNHLY, CDR2 FYNNEI. DNA of the CDR3: TGTGCCAGCAGTGAAGTTAGCGGGGGGGACAATGAGCAGTTCTTC. It yields the protein CASSEVSGGDNEQFF.

The chain uses TRBV3-1 (or the pseudogene TRBV3-2) and TRBJ1-4, with D tentatively TRBD1 (6 bases). Germline loops: CDR1 LGHDT, CDR2 YNNKEL (reference sequence). Deletions cut 4 bases from V and 6 bases from J, with 15 bases between. This CDR3 comprises 15 residues. The CDR3, as DNA: TGTGCCAGCAGCCGAACACAGGGAACCGATGAAAAACTGTTTTTT. Translation: CASSRTQGTDEKLFF.

The V gene is TRBV6-2 or TRBV6-3, the J gene TRBJ2-3; D possibly corresponds to TRBD2 (5 bases). This CDR3 comprises 14 residues. Trimming left V 6 bases short and J 2 bases short, with 12 bases between. CDR1 is MNHEY, CDR2 SVGEGT, per germline. As DNA, the CDR3 is TGTGCCAGCAGCTATGCCGGGGACACAGATACGCAGTATTTT. It is translated as CASSYAGDTDTQYF.

V gene TRBV5-1 combines with J gene TRBJ2-7; 7 bases map to TRBD2. The junction had 6 bases not matched to a gene; V was cut back by 6 bases and J by 6 bases. This CDR3 is 12 amino acids long. Germline values: CDR1 SGHRS, CDR2 YFSETQ. This chain's CDR3 is CASTSGGVEQYF. The CDR3 DNA reads as TGCGCCAGCACCTCGGGGGGAGTCGAGCAGTACTTC.

This chain uses TRBV19 with TRBJ2-3; D not resolved. Germline V gene lookup returns CDR1 LNHDA and CDR2 SQIVND (reference sequence). V was clipped by 5 bases and J by 0 bases, with 12 bases between them. CDR3 length: 15 amino acids. DNA of the CDR3: TGTGCCAGTAGTCTTTACTCGACTAGCACAGATACGCAGTATTTT. Protein product: CASSLYSTSTDTQYF.